These T cell receptor beta chains were read from a single sample in a study of response to subunit inactivated influenza vaccine. Each CDR3 protein gets one entry after TCRdb re-called the RT-PCR reads with MiXCR. The repertoire includes about 540,000 distinct CDR3 sequences, approximately 22% of them detected once, and under 3.5% sits in the top ten. These sequences were also reported in another study, on T cells expressing NK-cell markers.

This specimen was CD4+ T cells sorted from PBMCs, taken 11 to 12 days after vaccination. These receptors all come from a man over 45 who received an inactivated influenza vaccine. Both conserved end residues are part of each CDR3. The D gene is left open where the match is weak. Size tells how often a clone was seen (once, few, many) or the class of an expanded clone, and some rows leave it out.

j_call,d_call,cdr3_length,clone_size,v_call,cdr3_aa,cdr3_nt
TRBJ1-2,NA,15,NA,TRBV4-2,CASSQDPKGSYGYTF,TGTGCCAGCAGCCAAGATCCTAAGGGGAGCTATGGCTACACCTTC
TRBJ2-3,TRBD2,15,few,TRBV7-2,CASSAGRTLTDTQYF,TGTGCCAGCAGCGCCGGGAGGACCCTAACAGATACGCAGTATTTT
TRBJ2-1,TRBD1,16,few,TRBV6-2/TRBV6-3,CASSSSGTGFRGEQFF,TGTGCCAGCAGTTCCTCCGGGACAGGGTTTCGCGGTGAGCAGTTCTTC
TRBJ2-3,NA,13,NA,TRBV24-1,CATLDSFTDTQYF,TGTGCCACCCTGGACAGCTTCACAGATACGCAGTATTTT
TRBJ1-5,TRBD1,16,NA,TRBV5-1,CASSLDGTGRNQPQHF,TGCGCCAGCAGCTTGGACGGGACAGGGCGCAATCAGCCCCAGCATTTT
TRBJ2-1,TRBD2,19,few,TRBV4-2,CASSPLRASGGRSYNEQFF,TGTGCCAGCAGCCCCCTTCGGGCTAGCGGGGGGCGCTCCTACAATGAGCAGTTCTTC
TRBJ2-7,NA,16,NA,TRBV5-5,CASSDYIGTSSYEQYF,TGTGCCAGCAGCGACTATATAGGGACAAGTTCCTACGAGCAGTACTTC
TRBJ1-2,NA,13,few,TRBV4-2,CASSQERPHGYTF,TGTGCCAGCAGCCAAGAACGGCCCCACGGCTACACCTTC
TRBJ2-1,NA,13,NA,TRBV4-2,CASSQVTEDEQFF,TGTGCCAGCAGCCAGGTGACAGAGGATGAGCAGTTCTTC
TRBJ2-5,NA,13,few,TRBV6-2/TRBV6-3,CASSYFQQETQYF,TGTGCCAGCAGTTACTTTCAGCAAGAGACCCAGTACTTC
TRBJ2-3,TRBD1,14,NA,TRBV6-2/TRBV6-3,CASRIQGYTDTQYF,TGTGCCAGCAGAATACAGGGGTACACAGATACGCAGTATTTT
TRBJ2-7,TRBD1,11,NA,TRBV6-2/TRBV6-3,CASTDRDEQYF,TGTGCCAGCACCGACAGGGACGAGCAGTACTTC
TRBJ1-6,NA,12,NA,TRBV3-1,CASSQGQSPLHF,TGTGCCAGCAGCCAAGGCCAATCACCCCTCCACTTT
TRBJ2-2,TRBD1,22,few,TRBV10-3,CAISESIFPIWTGDPNTGELFF,TGTGCCATCAGTGAGTCGATATTCCCAATTTGGACAGGGGATCCGAACACCGGGGAGCTGTTTTTT
TRBJ1-2,NA,13,NA,TRBV7-2,CASKPGGGYGYTF,TGTGCCAGCAAACCGGGTGGCGGCTATGGCTACACCTTC
TRBJ2-1,NA,12,few,TRBV12-3/TRBV12-4,CASRLQEFGQFF,TGTGCCAGCAGGTTGCAGGAATTTGGGCAGTTCTTC
TRBJ1-5,NA,16,few,TRBV5-5,CASSLWEFGGNQPQHF,TGTGCCAGCAGCTTATGGGAGTTCGGGGGCAATCAGCCCCAGCATTTT
TRBJ2-5,NA,16,NA,TRBV20-1,CSARDMLARHQETQYF,TGCAGTGCTAGAGATATGCTAGCTCGGCACCAAGAGACCCAGTACTTC
TRBJ1-4,TRBD1,16,few,TRBV5-1,CASSLGTGASREKLFF,TGCGCCAGCAGCTTAGGGACAGGGGCTTCGAGGGAAAAACTGTTTTTT
TRBJ1-2,TRBD1,15,NA,TRBV12-3/TRBV12-4,CASSFALTGNYGYTF,TGTGCCAGCAGTTTCGCCCTGACAGGGAACTATGGCTACACCTTC
TRBJ2-5,TRBD2,14,few,TRBV12-3/TRBV12-4,CASSPQRGQETQYF,TGTGCCAGCAGTCCCCAGCGGGGTCAAGAGACCCAGTACTTC
TRBJ2-7,NA,14,NA,TRBV28,CATGGTGFSNEQYF,TGTGCCACGGGGGGGACAGGGTTTAGCAACGAGCAGTACTTC
TRBJ1-1,NA,14,few,TRBV20-1,CSARPSTGHTEAFF,TGCAGTGCTAGACCCTCGACAGGTCACACTGAAGCTTTCTTT
TRBJ1-5,NA,15,few,TRBV12-3/TRBV12-4,CASRQEGGAFGPQHF,TGTGCCAGCAGACAAGAAGGGGGTGCGTTTGGGCCCCAGCATTTT
TRBJ2-5,NA,15,few,TRBV24-1,CATSDSRQTQETQYF,TGTGCCACCAGTGATTCTAGGCAGACCCAAGAGACCCAGTACTTC
TRBJ2-1,NA,16,NA,TRBV5-6,CASSSYPGTSDNEQFF,TGTGCCAGCAGCTCTTATCCCGGGACAAGTGACAATGAGCAGTTCTTC
TRBJ2-1,TRBD2,16,many,TRBV29-1,CSVEETGTSGRVRQFF,TGCAGCGTTGAGGAAACCGGGACTAGCGGGAGAGTGAGGCAGTTCTTC
TRBJ2-7,NA,15,NA,TRBV7-2,CASSTRQVSSYEQYF,TGTGCCAGCAGTACTCGACAGGTGAGCTCCTACGAGCAGTACTTC
TRBJ1-2,NA,10,few,TRBV29-1,CSVGEGGYTF,TGCAGCGTTGGGGAAGGGGGCTACACCTTC
TRBJ2-2,NA,18,few,TRBV5-1,CASSTAGGLASMVGELFF,TGCGCCAGCAGCACCGCAGGGGGGCTAGCGTCCATGGTCGGGGAGCTGTTTTTT
TRBJ2-3,NA,16,many,TRBV5-1,CASSLRLVGESDTQYF,TGCGCCAGCAGCTTGCGGTTGGTGGGGGAATCGGATACGCAGTATTTT
TRBJ2-5,TRBD2,16,few,TRBV28,CASSFIKRGRGETQYF,TGTGCCAGCAGTTTTATTAAGCGGGGGCGGGGAGAGACCCAGTACTTC
TRBJ2-3,TRBD1,16,NA,TRBV5-1,CASSLAATGGSDTQYF,TGCGCCAGCAGCTTGGCCGCGACAGGGGGCAGTGATACGCAGTATTTT
TRBJ1-2,NA,11,few,TRBV10-3,CASRSNYGYTF,TGTGCGTCCAGGAGTAACTATGGCTACACCTTC
TRBJ2-7,NA,13,NA,TRBV4-3,CASSQERRGEQYF,TGCGCCAGCAGCCAAGAAAGGAGAGGAGAGCAGTACTTC